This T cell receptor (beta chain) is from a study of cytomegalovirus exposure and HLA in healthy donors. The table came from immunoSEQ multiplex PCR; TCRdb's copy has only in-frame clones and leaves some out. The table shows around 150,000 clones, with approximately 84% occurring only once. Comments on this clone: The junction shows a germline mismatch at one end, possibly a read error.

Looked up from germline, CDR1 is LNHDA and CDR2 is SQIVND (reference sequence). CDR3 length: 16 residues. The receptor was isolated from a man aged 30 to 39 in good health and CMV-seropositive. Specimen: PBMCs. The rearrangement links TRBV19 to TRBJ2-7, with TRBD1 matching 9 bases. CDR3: CPSPPVKTGGRDEQYF. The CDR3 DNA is TGCCCCAGCCCCCCGGTTAAGACAGGGGGAAGGGACGAGCAGTACTTC.